The source of this T cell receptor beta chain is a study of shared clonotypes between healthy human individuals. Study observations and caveats: Some clonotypes were shared by all four sorted-subset donors, while others were not shared. The non-shared ones had lower generation probabilities than the shared ones.

This clone was observed a handful of times. Its specificity is not known. CDR3 length: 15 amino acids. Trimming shortened V by 6 bases and J by 6 bases, and 18 bases separated the two germline ends. Germline assignment: CDR1 MDHEN and CDR2 SYDVKM. Replicate PCRs for sorted subsets used around 200 ng DNA; this equaled about 30,000 T cell genomes. Profiling relied on immunoSEQ multiplex PCR, and the TCRdb table lists in-frame clones only, not all of them. The sample lists more than 2,000,000 clones, around nine tenths occurring once. Nashville, Tennessee was home to all donors, each a Caucasian adult. Naive CD45RA+ and memory CD45RA-negative subsets were split from CD4+ cells.

The sequencing sample was made of naive CD4+ T cells sorted from blood. The subset: CD45RA+ positively selected. J is TRBJ1-5 and V is TRBV28; D is perhaps TRBD1 (5 bases). The origin of this receptor is a man between 18 and 29 years old in good health. The CDR3 sequence is CASSMRVRVFQPQHF. The CDR3 nucleotides are TGTGCCAGCAGCATGCGGGTCAGGGTGTTTCAGCCCCAGCATTTT.